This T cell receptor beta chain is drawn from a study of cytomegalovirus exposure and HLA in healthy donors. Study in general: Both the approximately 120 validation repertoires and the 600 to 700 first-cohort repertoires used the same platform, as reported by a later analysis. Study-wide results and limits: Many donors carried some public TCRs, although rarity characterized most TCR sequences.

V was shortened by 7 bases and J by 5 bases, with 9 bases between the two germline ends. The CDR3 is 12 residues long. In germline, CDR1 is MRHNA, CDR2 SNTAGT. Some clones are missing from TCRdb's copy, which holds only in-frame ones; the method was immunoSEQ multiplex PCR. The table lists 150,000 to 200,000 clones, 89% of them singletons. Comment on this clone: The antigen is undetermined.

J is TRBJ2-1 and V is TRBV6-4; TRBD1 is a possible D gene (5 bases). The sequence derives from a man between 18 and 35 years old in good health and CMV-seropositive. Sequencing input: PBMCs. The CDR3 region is CASTGNNNEQFF. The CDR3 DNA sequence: TGTGCCAGCACAGGGAATAACAATGAGCAGTTCTTC.